The source of this TCR beta chain is a study of CD8+ T cells in alopecia areata. The authors extracted RNA and reverse transcribed it into cDNA as the sequencing template. Only in-frame clones appear in the TCRdb table, and some are missing; sequencing was by immunoSEQ multiplex PCR. The table includes 65,000 to 95,000 clones, roughly half detected once. Study outcomes and limitations: More clonal than normal scalp was lesional scalp, particularly alopecia totalis/universalis.

There are a few counts of this clone. Its target is unknown. The CDR3 is 18 residues long. Germline loops: CDR1 SQVTM, CDR2 ANQGSEA. The junction had 18 bases not matched to a gene; V was cut back by 3 bases and J by 3 bases. The source is a human donor with alopecia areata. The rearrangement joins TRBV29-1 to TRBJ1-2, with TRBD1 matching over 8 bases. The sequencing sample was made of NKG2D-high CD8+ T cells sorted from blood. The CDR3 DNA sequence: TGCAGCGTTGACGATCAAATCCCGGGACAGGAGTATGACTATGGCTACACCTTC. Amino acid sequence: CSVDDQIPGQEYDYGYTF.